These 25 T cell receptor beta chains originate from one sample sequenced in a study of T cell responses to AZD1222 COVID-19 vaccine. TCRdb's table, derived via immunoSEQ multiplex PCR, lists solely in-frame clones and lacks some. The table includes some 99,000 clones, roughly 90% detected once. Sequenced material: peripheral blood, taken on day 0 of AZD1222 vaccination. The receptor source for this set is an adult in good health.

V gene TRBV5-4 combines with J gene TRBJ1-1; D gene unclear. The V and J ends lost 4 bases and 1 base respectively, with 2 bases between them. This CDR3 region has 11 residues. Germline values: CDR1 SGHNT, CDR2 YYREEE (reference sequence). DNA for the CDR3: TGTGCCAGCAGCCAGAACACTGAAGCTTTCTTT. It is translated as CASSQNTEAFF.

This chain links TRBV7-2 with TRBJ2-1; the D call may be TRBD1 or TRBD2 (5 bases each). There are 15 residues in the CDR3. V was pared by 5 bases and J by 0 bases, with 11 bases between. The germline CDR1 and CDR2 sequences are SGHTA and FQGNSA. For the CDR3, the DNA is TGTGCCAGCAGCCCCCCAGGGAGCTCCTACAATGAGCAGTTCTTC. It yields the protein CASSPPGSSYNEQFF.

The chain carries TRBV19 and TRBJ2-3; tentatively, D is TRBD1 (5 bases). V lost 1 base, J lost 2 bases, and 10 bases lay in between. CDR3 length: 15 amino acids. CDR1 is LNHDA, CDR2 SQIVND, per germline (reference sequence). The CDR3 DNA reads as TGTGCCAGTAGTATAGGACAGTCTTACACAGATACGCAGTATTTT. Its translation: CASSIGQSYTDTQYF. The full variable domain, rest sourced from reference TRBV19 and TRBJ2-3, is DGGITQSPKYLFRKEGQNVTLSCEQNLNHDAMYWYRQDPGQGLRLIYYSQIVNDFQKGDIAEGYSVSREKKESFPLTVTSAQKNPTAFYLCASSIGQSYTDTQYFGPGTRLTVL.

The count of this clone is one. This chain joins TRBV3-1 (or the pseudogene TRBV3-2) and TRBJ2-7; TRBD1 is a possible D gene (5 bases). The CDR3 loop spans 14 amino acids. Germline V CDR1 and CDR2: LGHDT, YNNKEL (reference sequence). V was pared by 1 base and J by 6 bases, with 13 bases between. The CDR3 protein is CASSQGPSRGEQYF. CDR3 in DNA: TGTGCCAGCAGCCAAGGGCCCAGTAGGGGCGAGCAGTACTTC.

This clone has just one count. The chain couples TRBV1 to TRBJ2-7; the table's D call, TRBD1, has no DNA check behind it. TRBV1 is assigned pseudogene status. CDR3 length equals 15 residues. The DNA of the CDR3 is TGCACCAGCAGCCAAGAGGCCCAGGGGGCGAGTGAGCAGTACTTC. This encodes CTSSQEAQGASEQYF.

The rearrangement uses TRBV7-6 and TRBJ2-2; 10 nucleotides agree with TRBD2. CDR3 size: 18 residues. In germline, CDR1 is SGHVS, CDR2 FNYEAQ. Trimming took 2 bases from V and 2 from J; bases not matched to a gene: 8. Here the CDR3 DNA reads TGTGCCAGCAGCTTATACCCTAGCGGGAGTATCAACACCGGGGAGCTGTTTTTT. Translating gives CASSLYPSGSINTGELFF.

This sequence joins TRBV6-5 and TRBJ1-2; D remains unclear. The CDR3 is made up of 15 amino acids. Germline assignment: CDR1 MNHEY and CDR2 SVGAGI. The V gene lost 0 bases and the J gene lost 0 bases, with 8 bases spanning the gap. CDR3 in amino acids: CASSYSNLANYGYTF. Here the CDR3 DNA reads TGTGCCAGCAGTTACTCGAATCTAGCTAACTATGGCTACACCTTC.

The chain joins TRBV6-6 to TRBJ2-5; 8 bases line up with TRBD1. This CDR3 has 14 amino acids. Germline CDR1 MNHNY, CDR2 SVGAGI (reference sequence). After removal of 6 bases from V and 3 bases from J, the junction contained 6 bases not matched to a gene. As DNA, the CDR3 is TGTGCCAGCAGAGGACAGGGAGGTGAAGAGACCCAGTACTTC. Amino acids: CASRGQGGEETQYF.

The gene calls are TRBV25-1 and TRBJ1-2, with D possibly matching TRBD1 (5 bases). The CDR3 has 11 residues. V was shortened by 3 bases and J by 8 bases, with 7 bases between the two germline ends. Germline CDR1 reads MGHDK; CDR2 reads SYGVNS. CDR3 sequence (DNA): TGTGCCAGCAGTGAGAGGGGCGGCTACACCTTC. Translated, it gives CASSERGGYTF.

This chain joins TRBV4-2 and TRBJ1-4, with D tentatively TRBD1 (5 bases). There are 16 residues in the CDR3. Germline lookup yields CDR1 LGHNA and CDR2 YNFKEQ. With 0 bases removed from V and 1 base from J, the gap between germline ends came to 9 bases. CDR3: CASSQDRGGTNEKLFF. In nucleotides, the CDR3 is TGTGCCAGCAGCCAAGATCGGGGGGGAACTAATGAAAAACTGTTTTTT.

This CDR3 is CASSLGTGQSPLHF. CDR3 nucleotides: TGCGCCAGCAGCTTAGGGACAGGGCAATCACCCCTCCACTTT. The V gene is TRBV5-1, the J gene TRBJ1-6, with TRBD1 identical over 9 bases. This CDR3 comprises 14 residues. Germline V CDR1 and CDR2: SGHRS, YFSETQ. The junction had 4 bases not matched to a gene; V was cut back by 2 bases and J by 10 bases.

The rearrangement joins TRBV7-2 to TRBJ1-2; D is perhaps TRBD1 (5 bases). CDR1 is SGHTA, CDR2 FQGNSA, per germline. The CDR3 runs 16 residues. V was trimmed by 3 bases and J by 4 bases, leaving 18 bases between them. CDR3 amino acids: CASSLGGLYRGYGYTF. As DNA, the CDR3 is TGTGCCAGCAGCTTGGGGGGTCTCTACCGGGGCTATGGCTACACCTTC.

The chain's CDR3 is CASSHGQGRTEAFF. CDR3 nucleotide sequence: TGCGCCAGCAGCCACGGACAGGGACGGACTGAAGCTTTCTTT. This chain uses TRBV4-1 with TRBJ1-1; 8 bases map to TRBD1. The junction had 5 bases not matched to a gene; V was cut back by 3 bases and J by 5 bases. This CDR3 is 14 amino acids long. Germline loops: CDR1 MGHRA, CDR2 YSYEKL.

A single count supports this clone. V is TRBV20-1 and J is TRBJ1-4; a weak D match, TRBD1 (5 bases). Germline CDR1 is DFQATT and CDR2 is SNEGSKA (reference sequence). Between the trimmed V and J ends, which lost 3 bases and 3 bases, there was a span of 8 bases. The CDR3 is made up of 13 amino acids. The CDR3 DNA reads TGCAGTGCTAGTGCGGGGGCTAATGAAAAACTGTTTTTT. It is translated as CSASAGANEKLFF.

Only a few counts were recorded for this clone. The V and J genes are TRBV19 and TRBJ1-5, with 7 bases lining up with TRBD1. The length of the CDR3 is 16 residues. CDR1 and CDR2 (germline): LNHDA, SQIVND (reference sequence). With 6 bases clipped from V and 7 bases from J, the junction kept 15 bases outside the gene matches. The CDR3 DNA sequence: TGTGCCAGTAGCGATGTAGGGGGCGTTTCGGGCCAGCCCCAGCATTTT. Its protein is CASSDVGGVSGQPQHF.

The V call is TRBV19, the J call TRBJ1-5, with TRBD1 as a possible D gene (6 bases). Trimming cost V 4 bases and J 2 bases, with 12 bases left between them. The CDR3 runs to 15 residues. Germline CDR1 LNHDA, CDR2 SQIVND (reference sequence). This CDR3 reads CASSTGGNGNQPQHF. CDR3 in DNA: TGTGCCAGTAGTACCGGGGGCAATGGCAATCAGCCCCAGCATTTT. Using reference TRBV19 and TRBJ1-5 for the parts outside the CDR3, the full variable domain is DGGITQSPKYLFRKEGQNVTLSCEQNLNHDAMYWYRQDPGQGLRLIYYSQIVNDFQKGDIAEGYSVSREKKESFPLTVTSAQKNPTAFYLCASSTGGNGNQPQHFGDGTRLSIL.

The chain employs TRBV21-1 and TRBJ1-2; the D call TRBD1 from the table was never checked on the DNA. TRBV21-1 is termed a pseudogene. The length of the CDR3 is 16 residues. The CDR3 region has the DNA TGTGCCAGCAGCATAAGGGCAGGGCATCCCTCATATGGCTACACCTTC. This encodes CASSIRAGHPSYGYTF.

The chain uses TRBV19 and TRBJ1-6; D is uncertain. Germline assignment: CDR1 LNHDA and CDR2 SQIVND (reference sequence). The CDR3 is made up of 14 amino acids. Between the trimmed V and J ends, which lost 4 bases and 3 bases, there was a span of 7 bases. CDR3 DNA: TGTGCCAGTAGTACGGGGAACTATAATTCACCCCTCCACTTT. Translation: CASSTGNYNSPLHF. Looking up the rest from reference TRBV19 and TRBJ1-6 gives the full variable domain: DGGITQSPKYLFRKEGQNVTLSCEQNLNHDAMYWYRQDPGQGLRLIYYSQIVNDFQKGDIAEGYSVSREKKESFPLTVTSAQKNPTAFYLCASSTGNYNSPLHFGNGTRLTVT.

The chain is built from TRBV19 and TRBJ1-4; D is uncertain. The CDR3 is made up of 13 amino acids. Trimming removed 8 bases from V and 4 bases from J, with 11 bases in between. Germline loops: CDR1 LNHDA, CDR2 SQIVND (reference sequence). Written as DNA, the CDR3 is TGTGCCAGTTGCACCCCATTTAATGAAAAACTGTTTTTT. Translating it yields CASCTPFNEKLFF. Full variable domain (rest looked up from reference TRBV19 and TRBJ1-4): DGGITQSPKYLFRKEGQNVTLSCEQNLNHDAMYWYRQDPGQGLRLIYYSQIVNDFQKGDIAEGYSVSREKKESFPLTVTSAQKNPTAFYLCASCTPFNEKLFFGSGTQLSVL.

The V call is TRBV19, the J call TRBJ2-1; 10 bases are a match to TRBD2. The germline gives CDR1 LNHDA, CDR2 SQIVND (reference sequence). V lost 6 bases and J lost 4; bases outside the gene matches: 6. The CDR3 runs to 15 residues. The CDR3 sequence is CASSPSGRAYNEQFF. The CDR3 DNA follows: TGTGCCAGTAGCCCCAGCGGGAGGGCATACAATGAGCAGTTCTTC.

CDR3 protein: CAISRSAYNSPLHF. The CDR3 nucleotides read TGTGCCATCAGCAGGTCCGCCTATAATTCACCCCTCCACTTT. This chain links TRBV10-3 with TRBJ1-6; D remains ambiguous. The germline V and J ends were trimmed by 6 bases and 2 bases, with 8 bases remaining between them. The CDR3 consists of 14 residues. Germline CDR1 ENHRY, CDR2 SYGVKD.

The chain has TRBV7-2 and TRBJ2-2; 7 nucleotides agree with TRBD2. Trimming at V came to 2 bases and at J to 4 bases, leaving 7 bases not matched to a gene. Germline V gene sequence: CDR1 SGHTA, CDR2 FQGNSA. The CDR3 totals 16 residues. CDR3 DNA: TGTGCCAGCAGCTTACCGCGGGGGACGGGCACCGGGGAGCTGTTTTTT. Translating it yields CASSLPRGTGTGELFF.

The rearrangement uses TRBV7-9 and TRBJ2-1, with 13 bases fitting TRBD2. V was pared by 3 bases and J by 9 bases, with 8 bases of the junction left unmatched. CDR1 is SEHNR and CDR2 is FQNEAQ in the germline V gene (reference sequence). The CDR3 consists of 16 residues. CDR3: CASSFFGLAGVGEQFF. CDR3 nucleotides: TGTGCCAGCAGCTTTTTCGGACTAGCGGGAGTCGGTGAGCAGTTCTTC.

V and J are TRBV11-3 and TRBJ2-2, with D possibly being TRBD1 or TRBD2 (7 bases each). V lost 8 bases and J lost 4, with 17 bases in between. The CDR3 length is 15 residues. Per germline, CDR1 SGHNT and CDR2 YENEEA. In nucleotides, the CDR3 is TGTGCCAGCTCACCAGGGGGGGCTACCACCGGGGAGCTGTTTTTT. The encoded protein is CASSPGGATTGELFF.

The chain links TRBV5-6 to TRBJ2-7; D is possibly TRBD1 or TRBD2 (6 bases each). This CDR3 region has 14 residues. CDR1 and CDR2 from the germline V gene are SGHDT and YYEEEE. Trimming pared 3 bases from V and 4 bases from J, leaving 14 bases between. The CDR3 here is CASSWGPGVYEQYV. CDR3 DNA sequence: TGTGCCAGCAGCTGGGGGCCGGGAGTTTACGAGCAGTACGTC.